This T cell receptor (beta chain) was documented in a study of shared clonotypes between healthy human individuals. Tens of thousands of T cell genomes (approximately 180 ng DNA) went into each sorted-subset replicate. Some clones are missing from TCRdb's copy, which holds only in-frame ones; the method was immunoSEQ multiplex PCR. The table shows 1.6 million or so clones, with 98% occurring only once. The sequencing input was naive CD4+ T cells sorted from blood. Subset defined: CD45RA+ positively selected. The receptor was isolated from a man in his thirties or forties in good health.

Here the CDR3 reads CASSSTGTGLREQYF. The CDR3 DNA reads as TGTGCCAGCAGTTCGACGGGGACAGGGCTTCGCGAGCAGTACTTC. This sequence joins TRBV28 and TRBJ2-7; 9 nucleotides align to TRBD1. Germline V gives CDR1 MDHEN, CDR2 SYDVKM. CDR3 length: 15 residues. The J segment lost 6 bases and the V segment lost 4 bases, leaving 10 bases of the junction unmatched.